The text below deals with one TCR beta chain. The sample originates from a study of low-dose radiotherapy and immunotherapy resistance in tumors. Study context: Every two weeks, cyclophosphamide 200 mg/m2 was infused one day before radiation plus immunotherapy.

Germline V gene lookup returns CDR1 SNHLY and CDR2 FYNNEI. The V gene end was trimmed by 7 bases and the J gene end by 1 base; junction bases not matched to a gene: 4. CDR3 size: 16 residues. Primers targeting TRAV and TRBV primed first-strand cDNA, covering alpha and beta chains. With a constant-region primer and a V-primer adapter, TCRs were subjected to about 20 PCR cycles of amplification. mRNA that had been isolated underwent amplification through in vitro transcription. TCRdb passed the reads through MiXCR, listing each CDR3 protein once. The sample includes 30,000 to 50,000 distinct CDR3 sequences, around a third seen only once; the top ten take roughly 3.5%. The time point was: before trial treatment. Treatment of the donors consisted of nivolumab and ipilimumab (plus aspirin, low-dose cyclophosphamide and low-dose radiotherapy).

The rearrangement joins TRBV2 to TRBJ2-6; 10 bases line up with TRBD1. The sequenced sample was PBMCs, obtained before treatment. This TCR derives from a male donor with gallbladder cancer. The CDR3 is CASKPGQGSGANVLTF. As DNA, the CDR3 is TGTGCCAGCAAACCGGGACAGGGGTCTGGGGCCAACGTCCTGACTTTC.